The 12 T cell receptor beta chains below all came from one sample that was sequenced in a study of T cells in Graves' hyperthyroidism and ophthalmopathy. Template material for amplifying TCR beta CDR3 regions consisted of RNA transcripts. First-round RT-PCR with HTBI primers amplified the TCR CDR3 region. TCRdb reprocessed the multiplex PCR reads with MiXCR, giving one entry per CDR3 protein. Of fewer than 700,000 distinct CDR3 sequences listed, about a sixth are singletons. The sequencing sample was made of blood. Receptors originate from a woman in her thirties with Graves' hyperthyroidism.

This clonotype was observed many times. The chain joins TRBV12-3 or TRBV12-4 to TRBJ2-7, with TRBD1 matching over 8 bases. The length of the CDR3 is 17 residues. The trim removed 0 bases at V and 3 bases at J, leaving 10 bases unmatched. CDR3 amino acids: CASSLAGLSGGYYEQYF. In nucleotides, the CDR3 is TGTGCCAGCAGTTTAGCGGGATTGTCAGGGGGCTACTACGAGCAGTACTTC.

This rearrangement joins TRBV6-5 to TRBJ2-3; 13 bases are a match to TRBD2. The CDR3 covers 17 residues. V trimming: 0 bases; J trimming: 4 bases; junction bases outside the gene matches: 4. CDR1 is MNHEY and CDR2 is SVGAGI in the germline V gene. The CDR3 sequence: CASSYSGLAGSADTQYF. CDR3 in DNA: TGTGCCAGCAGTTACTCGGGACTAGCGGGAAGCGCAGATACGCAGTATTTT.

In this sample, this clonotype turned up many times. The chain carries TRBV18 and TRBJ1-2; D not resolved. This CDR3 has 13 amino acids. Between the trimmed V and J ends, which lost 4 bases and 8 bases, there was a span of 14 bases. CDR1 is KGHSH, CDR2 LQKENI, per germline. This chain's CDR3 is CASSLGGGEGYTF. The CDR3 DNA reads TGTGCCAGCTCACTAGGCGGTGGTGAAGGCTACACCTTC.

Note on this clonotype: This may arise from a read error, as a much more abundant clone is one base away. The rearrangement links TRBV20-1 to TRBJ2-3, with 7 nucleotides matching TRBD1. The CDR3 has 15 amino acids. CDR1 and CDR2 from the germline V gene are DFQATT and SNEGSKA (reference sequence). CDR3 protein: CSARRQGSSTYTQYF. CDR3 coding DNA: TGCAGTGCTAGAAGACAGGGCTCTAGCACATATACGCAGTATTTT.

This clonotype occurred a few times. This CDR3 is CASSMGLYNEQFF. CDR3 nucleotides: TGTGCCAGCAGCATGGGACTTTACAATGAGCAGTTCTTC. The chain couples TRBV11-2 to TRBJ2-1; possibly TRBD2 for D (6 bases). There are 13 residues in the CDR3. Germline CDR1 and CDR2: SGHAT and FQNNGV. V lost 5 bases and J lost 4, with 9 bases in between.

This clonotype was seen a few times. This chain connects TRBV28 to TRBJ2-3; D is tentatively TRBD1 or TRBD2 (5 bases each). Germline loops: CDR1 MDHEN, CDR2 SYDVKM. This CDR3 region has 11 residues. Trimming cost V 5 bases and J 13 bases, with 13 bases left between them. For the CDR3, the DNA is TGTGCCAGCAGTCGGGACCGCGTTGAGTATTTT. It yields the protein CASSRDRVEYF.

This clonotype has only a few counts. The V call is TRBV20-1, the J call TRBJ2-7; perhaps TRBD2 as D (5 bases). CDR1 and CDR2 from the germline V gene are DFQATT and SNEGSKA (reference sequence). Trimming removed 2 bases from V and 1 base from J, with 9 bases in between. The CDR3 consists of 13 residues. The CDR3 region is CSARRLASYEQYF. For the CDR3, the DNA is TGCAGTGCTAGACGGCTAGCATCCTACGAGCAGTACTTC.

This clonotype showed up just a few times. A much larger clonotype is one base distant, so this may be a read error. The genes are TRBV6-5 and TRBJ2-7; the D call may be TRBD1 or TRBD2 (6 bases each). V was clipped by 0 bases and J by 5 bases, with 8 bases between them. Germline CDR1 and CDR2: MNHEY and SVGAGI. The CDR3 loop spans 13 amino acids. DNA for the CDR3: TGTGCCAGCAGTTACTCCGGGGGCAACGAGCAGTACTTC. Translated: CASSYSGGNEQYF.

The V gene is TRBV28, the J gene TRBJ1-6; no firm D call. The CDR3 length is 14 residues. Germline CDR1 reads MDHEN; CDR2 reads SYDVKM. Trimming left V 6 bases short and J 7 bases short, with 13 bases between. The CDR3 is CASRSYSRNSPLHF. For the CDR3, the DNA is TGTGCCAGCAGATCCTATTCTCGGAATTCACCCCTCCACTTT.

For this clonotype: A much larger clone differs from this one at a single base, so this may be a read error. The rearrangement links TRBV20-1 to TRBJ2-7, with 10 bases lining up with TRBD2. The CDR3 is 16 amino acids. Germline CDR1 reads DFQATT; CDR2 reads SNEGSKA (reference sequence). CDR3 sequence reads: CSASIALAGPHYEQHF. The CDR3 DNA sequence: TGCAGTGCTAGTATTGCACTAGCGGGACCTCACTACGAGCAGCACTTC.

This clonotype was detected many times. The chain employs TRBV27 and TRBJ2-2, with a weak D call TRBD2 (5 bases). The CDR3 totals 18 residues. Deletions cut 5 bases from V and 5 bases from J, with 24 bases between. Germline lookup yields CDR1 MNHEY and CDR2 SMNVEV (reference sequence). This CDR3 reads CASSPPVRPGKGTGELFF. Here the CDR3 DNA reads TGTGCCAGCAGTCCCCCGGTGAGACCGGGAAAAGGAACCGGGGAGCTGTTTTTT.

This clonotype was found a few times. The chain uses TRBV5-1 and TRBJ2-6, with a tentative D call TRBD1 (5 bases). This CDR3 is 19 amino acids long. Germline lookup yields CDR1 SGHRS and CDR2 YFSETQ. Deletions cut 4 bases from V and 0 bases from J, with 20 bases between. This chain's CDR3 is CASSPAVAREYSGANVLTF. The CDR3 nucleotides are TGCGCCAGCAGCCCGGCGGTGGCCAGGGAATACTCTGGGGCCAACGTCCTGACTTTC.